This is a list of T cell receptor beta chains from one sample in a study of cytomegalovirus exposure and HLA in healthy donors. The table came from immunoSEQ multiplex PCR; TCRdb's copy has only in-frame clones and leaves some out. The sample includes approximately 82,000 clones, 90% to 95% of them seen just once. Material for sequencing was PBMCs. The receptors were sampled from a woman aged 18-29 years in good health and CMV-seronegative. Both conserved end residues are part of each CDR3. D genes are given only for firm matches. Rows give clone size only sometimes, using once, few, many, or a class for an expanded clone.

CDR3nt: TGTGCCAGCAGCTCCGCTCGGGTAAGAGAGCAGTTCTTC
CDR3aa: CASSSARVREQFF
v_gene: TRBV7-2
abundance: -
d_gene: -
j_gene: TRBJ2-1

CDR3nt: TGTGCCAGTAGTGATAGCGGGGGCACAGATACGCAGTATTTT
CDR3aa: CASSDSGGTDTQYF
v_gene: TRBV19
abundance: -
d_gene: TRBD2
j_gene: TRBJ2-3

CDR3nt: TGTGCCAGCAGCCCAAGGGGACAGGGCTACAATGAGCAGTTCTTC
CDR3aa: CASSPRGQGYNEQFF
v_gene: TRBV7-7
abundance: -
d_gene: TRBD1
j_gene: TRBJ2-1

CDR3nt: TGTGCCAGTACTTCCTACACTGAAGCTTTCTTT
CDR3aa: CASTSYTEAFF
v_gene: TRBV19
abundance: few
d_gene: -
j_gene: TRBJ1-1

CDR3nt: TGTGCCAGCAGTGGACAGTTAAATCAGCCCCAGCATTTT
CDR3aa: CASSGQLNQPQHF
v_gene: TRBV6-6
abundance: -
d_gene: -
j_gene: TRBJ1-5

CDR3nt: TGTGCCAGCAGTTTAGAGATTGGCTATGGCTACACCTTC
CDR3aa: CASSLEIGYGYTF
v_gene: TRBV28
abundance: -
d_gene: -
j_gene: TRBJ1-2

CDR3nt: TGCAGTGCCCAGGGTAGGACTGAAGCTTTCTTT
CDR3aa: CSAQGRTEAFF
v_gene: TRBV20-1
abundance: -
d_gene: -
j_gene: TRBJ1-1

CDR3nt: TGTGCCAGCAGTGCCCAGCCCAGGGCTGGCTACACCTTC
CDR3aa: CASSAQPRAGYTF
v_gene: TRBV2
abundance: -
d_gene: -
j_gene: TRBJ1-2

CDR3nt: TGTGCCAGCAGGGAGGGCGTCCCCCAAGGGCCCCAGCATTTT
CDR3aa: CASREGVPQGPQHF
v_gene: TRBV14
abundance: -
d_gene: -
j_gene: TRBJ1-5

CDR3nt: TGCAGTGCTAGGCTAGCCTACGAGCAGTACTTC
CDR3aa: CSARLAYEQYF
v_gene: TRBV20-1
abundance: -
d_gene: -
j_gene: TRBJ2-7

CDR3nt: TGCGCCAGCAGCTACCGGACTAGCAATTCCGATACGCAGTATTTT
CDR3aa: CASSYRTSNSDTQYF
v_gene: TRBV5-1
abundance: once
d_gene: TRBD2
j_gene: TRBJ2-3

CDR3nt: TGTGCCAGCAGTTCCCCCCAGCGGGAGGACCTTAAAGAGCAGTACTTC
CDR3aa: CASSSPQREDLKEQYF
v_gene: TRBV6-5
abundance: once
d_gene: TRBD2
j_gene: TRBJ2-7

CDR3nt: TGCGCCAGCGCCCAGCCGGGACAGGGGCCCGGCGAGCAGTACTTC
CDR3aa: CASAQPGQGPGEQYF
v_gene: TRBV5-1
abundance: -
d_gene: TRBD1
j_gene: TRBJ2-7

CDR3nt: TGTGCCAGCAGTTACACTATAGAGACCCAGTACTTC
CDR3aa: CASSYTIETQYF
v_gene: TRBV6-6
abundance: -
d_gene: -
j_gene: TRBJ2-5

CDR3nt: TGTGCCAGCAGCAGAGGGTCAAGCTCCTACAATGAGCAGTTCTTC
CDR3aa: CASSRGSSSYNEQFF
v_gene: TRBV9
abundance: -
d_gene: -
j_gene: TRBJ2-1

CDR3nt: TGCGCCAGCAGCACCGGGACAGGGCTAGCCAAAAACATTCAGTACTTC
CDR3aa: CASSTGTGLAKNIQYF
v_gene: TRBV4-1
abundance: -
d_gene: TRBD1
j_gene: TRBJ2-4

CDR3nt: TGTGCCAGCAGCCCCGTATGGAACACTGAAGCTTTCTTT
CDR3aa: CASSPVWNTEAFF
v_gene: TRBV7-6
abundance: -
d_gene: -
j_gene: TRBJ1-1

CDR3nt: TGTGCCATCAGTGACCCTAGCGGGAGGGCCAACAATGAGCAGTTCTTC
CDR3aa: CAISDPSGRANNEQFF
v_gene: TRBV10-3
abundance: -
d_gene: TRBD2
j_gene: TRBJ2-1

CDR3nt: TGCGCCAGCAGCCAAGACGTTTCCAGAGCGAGTGGAAAACTGTTTTTT
CDR3aa: CASSQDVSRASGKLFF
v_gene: TRBV4-3
abundance: once
d_gene: -
j_gene: TRBJ1-4

CDR3nt: TGTGCCAGCAGTTCAGGGGGAAACTACGAGCAGTACTTC
CDR3aa: CASSSGGNYEQYF
v_gene: TRBV27
abundance: -
d_gene: TRBD1
j_gene: TRBJ2-7

CDR3nt: TGTGCCAGCAGTGACAGGGGGGAACCCCTCCACTTT
CDR3aa: CASSDRGEPLHF
v_gene: TRBV6-5
abundance: few
d_gene: TRBD1
j_gene: TRBJ1-6

CDR3nt: TGTGCCAGCTCAGAATCGGGCCAAGAGACCCAGTACTTC
CDR3aa: CASSESGQETQYF
v_gene: TRBV18
abundance: -
d_gene: -
j_gene: TRBJ2-5

CDR3nt: TGTGCCAGTTCTAACGAAAAGCGGGCGGGTTCTTACGAGCAGTACTTC
CDR3aa: CASSNEKRAGSYEQYF
v_gene: TRBV19
abundance: -
d_gene: -
j_gene: TRBJ2-7

CDR3nt: TGTGCCAGCAGCTTAGAGGGCAGGGAAGCCGACTACGAGCAGTACTTC
CDR3aa: CASSLEGREADYEQYF
v_gene: TRBV7-9
abundance: -
d_gene: -
j_gene: TRBJ2-7

CDR3nt: TGTGCCAGCGGAGAGACAGGGGGCACAGATACGCAGTATTTT
CDR3aa: CASGETGGTDTQYF
v_gene: TRBV6-4
abundance: once
d_gene: TRBD1
j_gene: TRBJ2-3

CDR3nt: TGTGCCAGCAGCCTCAAATCAGGGTTTGAGCAGTTCTTC
CDR3aa: CASSLKSGFEQFF
v_gene: TRBV7-2
abundance: -
d_gene: -
j_gene: TRBJ2-1

CDR3nt: TGCGCCAGCAGCCAGGTAAACATTATCTCCTACAATGAGCAGTTCTTC
CDR3aa: CASSQVNIISYNEQFF
v_gene: TRBV4-1
abundance: few
d_gene: -
j_gene: TRBJ2-1

CDR3nt: TGTGCCAGCAGCTTAGAGTCAGGGCCGGGAAACATTCAGTACTTC
CDR3aa: CASSLESGPGNIQYF
v_gene: TRBV7-9
abundance: -
d_gene: -
j_gene: TRBJ2-4

CDR3nt: TGTGCCAGCAGTGGTACAGAGTTCTATGGCTACACCTTC
CDR3aa: CASSGTEFYGYTF
v_gene: TRBV6-5
abundance: -
d_gene: -
j_gene: TRBJ1-2

CDR3nt: TGTGCCAGCAGTTACGCGGACAGGGGAGGACCCCCATACTTC
CDR3aa: CASSYADRGGPPYF
v_gene: TRBV6-5
abundance: -
d_gene: TRBD1
j_gene: TRBJ2-7

CDR3nt: TGCGCCAGCAGCTTGGCGTCGTTCGGGGGGGACACCGGGGAGCTGTTTTTT
CDR3aa: CASSLASFGGDTGELFF
v_gene: TRBV5-1
abundance: -
d_gene: TRBD2
j_gene: TRBJ2-2

CDR3nt: TGTGCCAGCAGCCCTCAGCACAGGGTCGCGCGTGAGCAGTTCTTC
CDR3aa: CASSPQHRVAREQFF
v_gene: TRBV9
abundance: -
d_gene: -
j_gene: TRBJ2-1

CDR3nt: TGCGCCAGCTCTCCGGACAGGGGGCTGTACGAGCAGTACTTC
CDR3aa: CASSPDRGLYEQYF
v_gene: TRBV4-1
abundance: -
d_gene: TRBD1
j_gene: TRBJ2-7

CDR3nt: TGCGCCAGCAGCATTCGACAGACGTTGAACACTGAAGCTTTCTTT
CDR3aa: CASSIRQTLNTEAFF
v_gene: TRBV4-1
abundance: -
d_gene: -
j_gene: TRBJ1-1

CDR3nt: TGTGCCAGCAGCCCCACTAGCGGGGGGCCCTCTAGCACAGATACGCAGTATTTT
CDR3aa: CASSPTSGGPSSTDTQYF
v_gene: TRBV7-9
abundance: -
d_gene: TRBD2
j_gene: TRBJ2-3

CDR3nt: TGTGCCAGTGTGGGACAGGGGTTTAACCAGCCCCAGCATTTT
CDR3aa: CASVGQGFNQPQHF
v_gene: TRBV19
abundance: -
d_gene: TRBD1
j_gene: TRBJ1-5

CDR3nt: TGCGCCAGCAGCCCCCGGGACAGACTCTACGAGCAGTACTTC
CDR3aa: CASSPRDRLYEQYF
v_gene: TRBV5-1
abundance: -
d_gene: TRBD1
j_gene: TRBJ2-7

CDR3nt: TGCGCCAGCAGCCAACAACCGGGACAGGTGTCACCCCTCCACTTT
CDR3aa: CASSQQPGQVSPLHF
v_gene: TRBV4-3
abundance: -
d_gene: TRBD1
j_gene: TRBJ1-6

CDR3nt: TGTGCCAGCAGTGACCGGGACAGCTCCTACAATGAGCAGTTCTTC
CDR3aa: CASSDRDSSYNEQFF
v_gene: TRBV11-3
abundance: -
d_gene: TRBD1
j_gene: TRBJ2-1

CDR3nt: TGTGCCAGCAGCGTAGGAAAGACAGACTCCTACGAGCAGTACTTC
CDR3aa: CASSVGKTDSYEQYF
v_gene: TRBV9
abundance: -
d_gene: -
j_gene: TRBJ2-7

CDR3nt: TGTGCCAGCAGCTTAGCGGGAGGGACAGATACGCAGTATTTT
CDR3aa: CASSLAGGTDTQYF
v_gene: TRBV7-9
abundance: -
d_gene: TRBD2
j_gene: TRBJ2-3

CDR3nt: TGTGCCAGCAGCTTTGAGCGGGCGTCCTCCTACGAGCAGTACTTC
CDR3aa: CASSFERASSYEQYF
v_gene: TRBV7-8
abundance: -
d_gene: -
j_gene: TRBJ2-7

CDR3nt: TGTGCCATACTCCACAGGGAGCGAAACACCATATATTTT
CDR3aa: CAILHRERNTIYF
v_gene: TRBV10-3
abundance: -
d_gene: -
j_gene: TRBJ1-3

CDR3nt: TGTGCCAGCAGCTCCCGACAGGGAGGCTCCTACGAGCAGTACTTC
CDR3aa: CASSSRQGGSYEQYF
v_gene: TRBV7-2
abundance: once
d_gene: -
j_gene: TRBJ2-7

CDR3nt: TGTGCCAGCAGCTTAGGGGCCGGCCTAGCGGGCGGCGAGGGAGGGGAGCTGTTTTTT
CDR3aa: CASSLGAGLAGGEGGELFF
v_gene: TRBV7-2
abundance: -
d_gene: TRBD2
j_gene: TRBJ2-2

CDR3nt: TGTGCCAGCAGCGTAGAAGACAGCACCGGGGAGCTGTTTTTT
CDR3aa: CASSVEDSTGELFF
v_gene: TRBV9
abundance: -
d_gene: -
j_gene: TRBJ2-2

CDR3nt: TGCAGTGCCCTGGGGCGCGAGCAGTACTTC
CDR3aa: CSALGREQYF
v_gene: TRBV20-1
abundance: -
d_gene: -
j_gene: TRBJ2-7

CDR3nt: TGTGCCAGCAGCCCCAAGGTTTCAGGGATTTACGAGCAGTACTTC
CDR3aa: CASSPKVSGIYEQYF
v_gene: TRBV5-6
abundance: -
d_gene: -
j_gene: TRBJ2-7

CDR3nt: TGTGCCAGCAGTTATGAAGTTTGGACAACTAACTATGGCTACACCTTC
CDR3aa: CASSYEVWTTNYGYTF
v_gene: TRBV28
abundance: -
d_gene: -
j_gene: TRBJ1-2

CDR3nt: TGCGCCAGCAGGGGACTAGCGGACTCAAATGAGCAGTTCTTC
CDR3aa: CASRGLADSNEQFF
v_gene: TRBV5-1
abundance: -
d_gene: TRBD2
j_gene: TRBJ2-1

CDR3nt: TGTGCCAGCAGCTTGGCCGGACTTCAAGAGACCCAGTACTTC
CDR3aa: CASSLAGLQETQYF
v_gene: TRBV5-4
abundance: -
d_gene: -
j_gene: TRBJ2-5

CDR3nt: TGTGCCACCAGCAGCCAATACACTGAAGCTTTCTTT
CDR3aa: CATSSQYTEAFF
v_gene: TRBV15
abundance: -
d_gene: -
j_gene: TRBJ1-1

CDR3nt: TGCGCCAGCGGGAGAAGGGAAGCTTTCTTT
CDR3aa: CASGRREAFF
v_gene: TRBV10-2
abundance: -
d_gene: -
j_gene: TRBJ1-1

CDR3nt: TGCGCCAGCAGCTTGGCCCCCGGGACAGGGGGCTGGGAGCAGTACTTC
CDR3aa: CASSLAPGTGGWEQYF
v_gene: TRBV5-1
abundance: -
d_gene: TRBD1
j_gene: TRBJ2-7

CDR3nt: TGCGCCAGCAGCCAGCGGGGGGGCCCCGAGACCCAGTACTTC
CDR3aa: CASSQRGGPETQYF
v_gene: TRBV4-1
abundance: once
d_gene: TRBD2
j_gene: TRBJ2-5

CDR3nt: TGTGCCAGCAGCTTAAAGACAGGCGGAGCTGGCTACACCTTC
CDR3aa: CASSLKTGGAGYTF
v_gene: TRBV7-9
abundance: -
d_gene: -
j_gene: TRBJ1-2

CDR3nt: TGTGCCAGCAGTGAAGCGGACAGGGTATCGGAGGAGCAGTACTTC
CDR3aa: CASSEADRVSEEQYF
v_gene: TRBV6-1
abundance: -
d_gene: TRBD1
j_gene: TRBJ2-7